The entry below gives a single T cell receptor (beta chain) sequence along with its context. Its target is unknown. This record belongs to a study of identical twins. A universal primer site came from template switching; cDNA carried unique molecular identifiers. MiXCR, run by TCRdb on the 5' RACE reads, gives a single entry per CDR3 protein. The sample has around 500,000 distinct CDR3 sequences, about 14% seen once. The CDR3 runs 19 residues. J gave up 1 base and V 0 bases, and 10 bases lay outside the gene matches. Germline V gene data show CDR1 as LNHNV and CDR2 as YYDKDF (reference sequence). Study-wide results and limits: The analysis was cross-sectional rather than longitudinal within donors.

These same records also appear under a second study, on yellow fever vaccine responses in identical twins.

Sequencing used CD4+ T cells sorted from blood. This rearrangement joins TRBV15 to TRBJ2-1; 9 bases match TRBD2. The TCR originated in a woman under 30 in good health. DNA of the CDR3: TGTGCCACCAGCAGAGATCCCGGCGCTAGCGGGGTATCCTACAATGAGCAGTTCTTC. It is translated as CATSRDPGASGVSYNEQFF.